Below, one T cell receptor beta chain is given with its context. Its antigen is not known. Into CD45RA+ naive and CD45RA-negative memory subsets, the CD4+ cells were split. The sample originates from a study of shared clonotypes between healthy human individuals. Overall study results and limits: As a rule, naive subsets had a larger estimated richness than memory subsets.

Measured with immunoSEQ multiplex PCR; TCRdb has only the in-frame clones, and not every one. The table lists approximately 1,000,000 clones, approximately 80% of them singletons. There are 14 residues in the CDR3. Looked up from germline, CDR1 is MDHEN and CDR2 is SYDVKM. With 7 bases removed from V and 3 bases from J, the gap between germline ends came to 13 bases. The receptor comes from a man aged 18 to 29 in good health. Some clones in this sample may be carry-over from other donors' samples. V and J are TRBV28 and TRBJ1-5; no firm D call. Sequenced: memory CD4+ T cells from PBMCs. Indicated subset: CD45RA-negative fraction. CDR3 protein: CASTPRTANQPQHF. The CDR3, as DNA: TGTGCCAGCACCCCTAGGACCGCCAATCAGCCCCAGCATTTT.